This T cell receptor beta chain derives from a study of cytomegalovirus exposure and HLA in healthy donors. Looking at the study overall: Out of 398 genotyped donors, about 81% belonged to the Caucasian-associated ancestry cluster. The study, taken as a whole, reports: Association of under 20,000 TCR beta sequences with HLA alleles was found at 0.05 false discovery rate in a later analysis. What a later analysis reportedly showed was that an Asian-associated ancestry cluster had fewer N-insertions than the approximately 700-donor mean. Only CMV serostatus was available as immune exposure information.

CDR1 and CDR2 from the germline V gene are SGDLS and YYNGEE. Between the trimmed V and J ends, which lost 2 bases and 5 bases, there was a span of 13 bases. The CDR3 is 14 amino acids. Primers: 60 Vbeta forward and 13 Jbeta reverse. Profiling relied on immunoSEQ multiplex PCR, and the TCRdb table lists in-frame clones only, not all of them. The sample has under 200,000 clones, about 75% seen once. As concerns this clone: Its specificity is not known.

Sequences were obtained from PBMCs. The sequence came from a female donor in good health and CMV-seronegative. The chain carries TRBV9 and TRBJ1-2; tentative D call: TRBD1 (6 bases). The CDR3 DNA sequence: TGTGCCAGCAGCGTTTCACAGGGTGGTTATGGCTACACCTTC. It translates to CASSVSQGGYGYTF.